These 24 T cell receptor beta chains were all obtained from the same sample, sequenced in a study of control samples from healthy donors and cancer patients. Sequencing used immunoSEQ multiplex PCR; TCRdb keeps in-frame clones, though not all of them. The profile shows tens of thousands of clones, approximately 90% of them singletons. The specimen was PBMCs. The receptors shown here come from a woman in her thirties or forties with head and neck cancer.

This chain joins TRBV5-6 and TRBJ1-4, with D unclear. V lost 1 base and J 3 bases, leaving 10 bases between the germline ends. The germline V gene encodes CDR1 SGHDT and CDR2 YYEEEE. The CDR3 extends over 15 amino acids. The CDR3 sequence is CASSLLGSANEKLFF. For the CDR3, the DNA is TGTGCCAGCAGCTTGTTAGGGAGCGCTAATGAAAAACTGTTTTTT.

This clone occurred once. V usage is TRBV5-1 and J usage is TRBJ1-2, with D uncertain. Germline CDR1 and CDR2: SGHRS and YFSETQ. This CDR3 is built from 16 residues. V gave up 0 bases and J gave up 2 bases, with 14 bases separating them. The CDR3 DNA reads TGCGCCAGCAGCTTGGGAGACCCAGAAACCAACTATGGCTACACCTTC. Its translation is CASSLGDPETNYGYTF.

V gene TRBV6-1 combines with J gene TRBJ2-2, with TRBD1 matching 8 bases. Trimming removed 2 bases from V and 3 bases from J; junction bases left unmatched: 2. Per the germline V gene, CDR1 is MNHNS and CDR2 is SASEGT. This CDR3 spans 15 amino acids. The DNA for the CDR3 is TGTGCCAGCAGTGAATCGACAGGGGACACCGGGGAGCTGTTTTTT. As protein: CASSESTGDTGELFF.

This clone was detected once. The V call is TRBV11-3, the J call TRBJ1-5; D is ambiguous. Trimming stripped 0 bases from V and 3 bases from J, with 12 bases between. CDR1 and CDR2 (germline): SGHNT, YENEEA. This CDR3 has 16 residues. The chain's CDR3 is CASSLDRGTDNQPQHF. CDR3 DNA: TGTGCCAGCAGCTTAGATCGGGGTACAGACAATCAGCCCCAGCATTTT.

The chain employs TRBV5-1 and TRBJ1-1; 8 bases align to TRBD1. CDR1 is SGHRS, CDR2 YFSETQ, per germline. V lost 4 bases, J lost 6 bases, and 5 bases stayed unmatched. CDR3 length equals 13 residues. CDR3 DNA sequence: TGCGCCAGCAGCGGACAGGGTTGGTCTGAAGCTTTCTTT. It translates to CASSGQGWSEAFF.

The V call is TRBV7-9, the J call TRBJ2-1; 9 nucleotides align to TRBD2. V lost 1 base and J lost 10; bases outside the gene matches: 20. The germline V gene encodes CDR1 SEHNR and CDR2 FQNEAQ (reference sequence). The CDR3 spans 19 residues. CDR3 in DNA: TGTGCCAGCAGCTTAGAACAGCTCCTGACGGCTAGCGGGACGAAGGAGCAGTTCTTC. Amino acids: CASSLEQLLTASGTKEQFF.

The chain has TRBV2 and TRBJ2-5, with D possibly matching TRBD1 (6 bases). Trimming removed 7 bases at V and 1 base at J, with 16 bases between. In germline, CDR1 is SNHLY, CDR2 FYNNEI. This CDR3 spans 15 amino acids. CDR3 protein: CASNTWGRGQETQYF. The CDR3 region has the DNA TGTGCCAGCAACACCTGGGGCAGGGGCCAAGAGACCCAGTACTTC. The entire variable domain, with the rest obtained from reference TRBV2 and TRBJ2-5, is as follows: EPEVTQTPSHQVTQMGQEVILRCVPISNHLYFYWYRQILGQKVEFLVSFYNNEISEKSEIFDDQFSVERPDGSNFTLKIRSTKLEDSAMYFCASNTWGRGQETQYFGPGTRLLVL.

The J gene is TRBJ1-6, the V gene TRBV7-8; D remains ambiguous. V was clipped by 3 bases and J by 1 base, with 22 bases between them. The CDR3 totals 20 residues. Per the germline V gene, CDR1 is SGHVS and CDR2 is FQNEAQ. The CDR3 DNA sequence: TGTGCCAGCAGCTTCCTCTCGATGTGCCAGGTAACATCCTATAATTCACCCCTCCACTTT. This encodes CASSFLSMCQVTSYNSPLHF.

The rearrangement links TRBV7-9 to TRBJ1-2; no clear D gene. The V gene lost 4 bases and the J gene lost 7 bases, with 13 bases spanning the gap. This CDR3 spans 13 amino acids. Germline CDR1 is SEHNR and CDR2 is FQNEAQ (reference sequence). The CDR3 DNA sequence: TGTGCCAGCAGCTCCGGAGGAGGCTCTGGCTACACCTTC. It encodes CASSSGGGSGYTF.

The rearrangement joins TRBV27 to TRBJ2-7; weak D call: TRBD2 (7 bases). Per the germline V gene, CDR1 is MNHEY and CDR2 is SMNVEV (reference sequence). The V end lost 3 bases, the J end lost 3 bases, and 15 bases lay between the germline ends. This CDR3 is 15 amino acids long. Written as DNA, the CDR3 is TGTGCCAGCAGTTTGGCGAGGGGGGGGATCTACGAGCAGTACTTC. This encodes CASSLARGGIYEQYF.

This chain joins TRBV14 and TRBJ2-1; 12 nucleotides match TRBD2. The CDR3 is made up of 12 amino acids. J gave up 16 bases and V 6 bases, and 7 bases lay outside the gene matches. Germline-derived CDR1 and CDR2 are SGHDN and FVKESK. In DNA, the CDR3 is TGTGCCAGCAGATCGACTAGCGGGAGAATATTCTTC. Encoded protein: CASRSTSGRIFF.

Here the CDR3 reads CASTHMNSGANVLTF. CDR3 nucleotide sequence: TGCGCCAGCACCCACATGAACTCTGGGGCCAACGTCCTGACTTTC. This rearrangement joins TRBV5-1 to TRBJ2-6; D ambiguous. This CDR3 has 15 residues. V was pared by 6 bases and J by 0 bases, with 10 bases between. CDR1 is SGHRS, CDR2 YFSETQ, per germline.

The chain has TRBV7-9 and TRBJ2-7; 9 bases line up with TRBD1. Trimming took 5 bases from V and 5 from J; bases not matched to a gene: 7. This CDR3 has 14 amino acids. CDR1 is SEHNR, CDR2 FQNEAQ, per germline (reference sequence). The CDR3 here is CASSLGQGLNEQYF. The CDR3 nucleotides are TGTGCCAGCAGCCTTGGACAGGGGCTGAACGAGCAGTACTTC. Drawing the rest from reference TRBV7-9 and TRBJ2-7, the complete variable domain is DTGVSQNPRHKITKRGQNVTFRCDPISEHNRLYWYRQTLGQGPEFLTYFQNEAQLEKSRLLSDRFSAERPKGSFSTLEIQRTEQGDSAMYLCASSLGQGLNEQYFGPGTRLTVT.

The chain combines TRBV28 with TRBJ2-7, with 8 bases matching TRBD2. Germline V lookup: CDR1 MDHEN, CDR2 SYDVKM. J lost 2 bases, V lost 5 bases, and 11 bases had no gene match. The CDR3 has 16 amino acids. CDR3 sequence reads: CASSSSGGLHPYEQYF. Here the CDR3 DNA reads TGTGCCAGCAGTAGCTCGGGGGGGCTTCATCCCTACGAGCAGTACTTC. The full variable domain, completed using reference TRBV28 and TRBJ2-7, is DVKVTQSSRYLVKRTGEKVFLECVQDMDHENMFWYRQDPGLGLRLIYFSYDVKMKEKGDIPEGYSVSREKKERFSLILESASTNQTSMYLCASSSSGGLHPYEQYFGPGTRLTVT.

This sequence joins TRBV27 and TRBJ1-1, with D tentatively TRBD1 (6 bases). The CDR3 is 15 amino acids. V dropped 1 base and J dropped 4 bases, with 13 bases sitting between them. Germline V gene lookup returns CDR1 MNHEY and CDR2 SMNVEV (reference sequence). This CDR3 is CASSLLGQGITEAFF. As DNA, the CDR3 is TGTGCCAGCAGTTTATTGGGGCAGGGGATCACTGAAGCTTTCTTT.

The V call is TRBV14, the J call TRBJ2-2; 8 nucleotides align to TRBD1. The CDR3 runs to 17 residues. J lost 0 bases, V lost 4 bases, and 7 bases had no gene match. Germline loops: CDR1 SGHDN, CDR2 FVKESK. This chain's CDR3 is CASSPIDRGANTGELFF. CDR3 in DNA: TGTGCCAGCAGCCCAATAGACAGGGGAGCGAACACCGGGGAGCTGTTTTTT.

CDR3 coding DNA: TGTGCCAGTAGTAGGATCCAGGGGGCGGCTAGCAATCAGCCCCAGCATTTT. This sequence encodes CASSRIQGAASNQPQHF. This chain links TRBV19 with TRBJ1-5, with 8 bases fitting TRBD1. V dropped 4 bases and J dropped 0; count of bases not matched to a gene: 8. This CDR3 comprises 17 residues. Germline V gene data show CDR1 as LNHDA and CDR2 as SQIVND (reference sequence).

The chain couples TRBV7-2 to TRBJ2-7; D may be TRBD2 (5 bases). The V end was cut by 4 bases, the J end by 2 bases, with 18 bases between. Germline V CDR1 and CDR2: SGHTA, FQGNSA. CDR3 length: 16 amino acids. In DNA, the CDR3 is TGTGCCAGCAGCTCCAGCCGAGGGCCCAGGACCTACGAGCAGTACTTC. It encodes CASSSSRGPRTYEQYF.

This rearrangement joins TRBV20-1 to TRBJ1-5; D might be TRBD1 (5 bases). The germline V and J ends were trimmed by 3 bases and 3 bases, with 15 bases remaining between them. The CDR3 totals 15 residues. Germline V lookup: CDR1 DFQATT, CDR2 SNEGSKA (reference sequence). The chain's CDR3 is CSASPEGNFNQPQHF. The DNA of the CDR3 is TGCAGTGCTAGTCCGGAGGGGAACTTCAATCAGCCCCAGCATTTT.

The V and J genes are TRBV5-1 and TRBJ2-2; a weak D match, TRBD2 (5 bases). Germline lookup yields CDR1 SGHRS and CDR2 YFSETQ. With 4 bases removed from V and 3 bases from J, the gap between germline ends came to 10 bases. This CDR3 spans 14 amino acids. CDR3 sequence reads: CASSPDSYTGELFF. The CDR3 DNA follows: TGCGCCAGCAGCCCGGACTCCTACACCGGGGAGCTGTTTTTT.

This clone has only a few counts. The chain employs TRBV5-1 and TRBJ1-3; no definite D call. Deletions cut 2 bases from V and 0 bases from J, with 6 bases between. Germline V gene lookup returns CDR1 SGHRS and CDR2 YFSETQ. This CDR3 is built from 14 residues. CDR3 protein: CASSFGFSGNTIYF. For the CDR3, the DNA is TGCGCCAGCAGCTTTGGGTTCTCTGGAAACACCATATATTTT.

The chain joins TRBV7-9 to TRBJ2-5, with 11 positions matching TRBD1. The V gene end was trimmed by 2 bases and the J gene end by 5 bases; junction bases not matched to a gene: 10. This CDR3 has 17 residues. The germline V gene encodes CDR1 SEHNR and CDR2 FQNEAQ (reference sequence). The CDR3 reads CASSLPLDRGRLETQYF. For the CDR3, the DNA is TGTGCCAGCAGCTTACCCCTGGACAGGGGGCGTTTGGAGACCCAGTACTTC.

The chain links TRBV6-5 to TRBJ2-7; D remains unclear. Germline V gives CDR1 MNHEY, CDR2 SVGAGI. The V gene lost 0 bases and the J gene lost 0 bases, with 9 bases spanning the gap. The CDR3 spans 15 residues. CDR3 DNA sequence: TGTGCCAGCAGTTACTCCGCAGGCCTCTCCTACGAGCAGTACTTC. Translating gives CASSYSAGLSYEQYF.

The chain carries TRBV11-2 and TRBJ2-5; D tentatively reads TRBD1 or TRBD2 (5 bases each). Trimming removed 3 bases at V and 3 bases at J, with 11 bases between. CDR1 is SGHAT, CDR2 FQNNGV, per germline. This CDR3 is 14 amino acids long. This CDR3 is CASSFTGQKETQYF. The CDR3 nucleotides are TGTGCCAGCAGCTTTACGGGGCAGAAAGAGACCCAGTACTTC.